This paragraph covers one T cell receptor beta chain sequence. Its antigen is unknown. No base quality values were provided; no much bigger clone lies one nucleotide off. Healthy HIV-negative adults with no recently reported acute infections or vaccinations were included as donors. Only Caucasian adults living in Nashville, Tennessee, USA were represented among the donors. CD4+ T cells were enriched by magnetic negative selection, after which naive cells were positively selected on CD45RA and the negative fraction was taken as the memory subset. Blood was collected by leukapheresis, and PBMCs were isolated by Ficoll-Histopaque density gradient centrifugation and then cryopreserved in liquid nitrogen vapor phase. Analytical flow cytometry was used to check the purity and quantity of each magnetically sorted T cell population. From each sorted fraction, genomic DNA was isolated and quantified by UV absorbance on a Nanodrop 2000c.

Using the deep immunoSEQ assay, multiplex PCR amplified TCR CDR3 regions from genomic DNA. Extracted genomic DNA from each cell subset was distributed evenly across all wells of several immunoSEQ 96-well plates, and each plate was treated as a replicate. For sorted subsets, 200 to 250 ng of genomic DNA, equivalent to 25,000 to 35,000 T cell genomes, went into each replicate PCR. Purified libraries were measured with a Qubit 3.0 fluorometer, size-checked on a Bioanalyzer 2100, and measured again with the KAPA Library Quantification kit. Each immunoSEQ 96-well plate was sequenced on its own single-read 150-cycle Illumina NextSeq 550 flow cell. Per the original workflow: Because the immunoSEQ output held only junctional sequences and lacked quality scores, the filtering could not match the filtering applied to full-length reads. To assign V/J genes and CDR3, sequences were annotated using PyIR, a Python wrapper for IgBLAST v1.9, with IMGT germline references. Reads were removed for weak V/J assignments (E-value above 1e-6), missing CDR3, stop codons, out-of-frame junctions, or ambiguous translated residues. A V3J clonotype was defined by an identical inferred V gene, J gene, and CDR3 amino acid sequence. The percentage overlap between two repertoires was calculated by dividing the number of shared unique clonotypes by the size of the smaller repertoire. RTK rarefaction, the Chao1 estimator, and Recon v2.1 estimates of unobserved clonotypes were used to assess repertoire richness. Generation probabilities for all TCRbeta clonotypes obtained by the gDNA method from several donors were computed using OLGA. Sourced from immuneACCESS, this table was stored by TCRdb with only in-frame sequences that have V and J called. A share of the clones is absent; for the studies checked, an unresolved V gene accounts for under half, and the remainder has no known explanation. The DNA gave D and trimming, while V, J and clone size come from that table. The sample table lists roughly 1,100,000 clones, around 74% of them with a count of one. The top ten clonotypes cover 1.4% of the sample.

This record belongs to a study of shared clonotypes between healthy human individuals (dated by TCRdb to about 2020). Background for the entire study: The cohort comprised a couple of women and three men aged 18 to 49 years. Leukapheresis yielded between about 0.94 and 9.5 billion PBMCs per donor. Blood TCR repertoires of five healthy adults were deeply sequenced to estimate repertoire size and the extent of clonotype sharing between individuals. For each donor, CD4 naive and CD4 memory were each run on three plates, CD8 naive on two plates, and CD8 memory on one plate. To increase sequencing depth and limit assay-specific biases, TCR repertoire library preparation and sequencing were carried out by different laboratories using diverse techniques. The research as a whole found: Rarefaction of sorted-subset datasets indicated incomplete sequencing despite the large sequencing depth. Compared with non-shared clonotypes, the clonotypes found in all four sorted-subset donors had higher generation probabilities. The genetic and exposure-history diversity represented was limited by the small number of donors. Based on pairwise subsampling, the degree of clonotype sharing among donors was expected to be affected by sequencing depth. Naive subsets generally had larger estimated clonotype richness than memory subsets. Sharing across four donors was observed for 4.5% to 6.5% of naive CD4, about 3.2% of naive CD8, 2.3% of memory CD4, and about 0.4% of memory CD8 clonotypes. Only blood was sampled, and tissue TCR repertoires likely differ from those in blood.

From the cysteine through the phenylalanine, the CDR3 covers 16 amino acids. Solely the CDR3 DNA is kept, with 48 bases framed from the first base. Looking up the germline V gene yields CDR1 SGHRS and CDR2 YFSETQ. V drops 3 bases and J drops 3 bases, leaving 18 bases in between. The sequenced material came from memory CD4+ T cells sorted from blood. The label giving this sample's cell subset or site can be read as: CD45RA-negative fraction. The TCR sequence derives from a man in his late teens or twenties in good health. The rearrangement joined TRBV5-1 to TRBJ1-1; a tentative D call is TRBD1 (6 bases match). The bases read TGCGCCAGCAGCTACAGTAAGGCGGGGGCTCACACTGAAGCTTTCTTT. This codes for CASSYSKAGAHTEAFF.